This T cell receptor (beta chain) comes out of a study of cytomegalovirus exposure and HLA in healthy donors. Whole-study findings and limits: As was reported, the HLA-A and HLA-B alleles of most subjects were accurately predicted from TCR beta sequences.

Remarks on this clone: No antigen is known for it.

The primer mix had 60 Vbeta and 13 Jbeta primers. In the original analysis: It was a later analysis that counted 83 million or so unique TCR beta chains, of which some 10 million were shared. Generated by immunoSEQ multiplex PCR, the TCRdb table keeps only in-frame clones and is missing some. For V, J and clone size, that table is used; D and trimming come from the DNA. The sample holds tens of thousands of clones, around 40% seen once. This receptor was identified in a woman aged 45-59 years in good health and CMV-seronegative. What was sequenced was PBMCs.

CDR3 in DNA: TGCGCCAGCAGCCCACAACAGGGGGCCTATGGCTACACCTTC. Translating it yields CASSPQQGAYGYTF. The gene calls are TRBV23-1 and TRBJ1-2; 9 bases are shared with TRBD1. TRBV23-1 is annotated as an ORF whose role is uncertain. This CDR3 region has 14 residues. V gave up 6 bases and J gave up 4 bases; unmatched junction bases: 6.